These T cell receptor beta chains were read from a single sample in a study of early T cells in non-severe SARS-CoV-2 infection. MiXCR, run by TCRdb on the 5' RACE reads, gives a single entry per CDR3 protein. The sample contains about 80,000 distinct CDR3 sequences, approximately 12% of which appear only once. The sequenced sample consisted of whole blood. Receptors were obtained from an adult who was a healthcare worker with PCR-confirmed SARS-CoV-2 infection or an uninfected control (not recorded which). Each CDR3 is given with its conserved first and last residue. The order of the fields is D gene, J gene, clone size, V gene, CDR3 DNA, CDR3 protein. D genes are given only for firm matches. Clone sizes are given selectively: once, few, many, or a class where the clone is expanded.

. | TRBJ2-3 | few | TRBV7-9 | TGTGCCAGCAGCTACTCCGGACAGGATACGCAGTATTTT | CASSYSGQDTQYF
. | TRBJ2-3 | . | TRBV28 | TGTGCCAGCAGCGGACCGAAAGATACGCAGTATTTT | CASSGPKDTQYF
. | TRBJ1-3 | many | TRBV28 | TGTGCCAGCAGCCCAAGGATACTGGCTGGAAACACCATATATTTT | CASSPRILAGNTIYF
. | TRBJ2-3 | few | TRBV12-3/TRBV12-4 | TGTGCCAGCAGTTCGGTGGGAGCGGAAGATACGCAGTATTTT | CASSSVGAEDTQYF
TRBD2 | TRBJ2-3 | many | TRBV29-1 | TGCAGCGTTGAGCAGCGGGAGCCGGATACGCAGTATTTT | CSVEQREPDTQYF
. | TRBJ2-3 | . | TRBV5-1 | TGCGCCAGCAGCTTGGTGGTGTCGGGAAGCACAGATACGCAGTATTTT | CASSLVVSGSTDTQYF
TRBD1 | TRBJ1-1 | many | TRBV30 | TGTGCCTGGAGGGGACAGCTTTCGAACACTGAAGCTTTCTTT | CAWRGQLSNTEAFF
TRBD1 | TRBJ2-1 | many | TRBV29-1 | TGCAGCGTTGAGGTTGGGACAGGGGGCAGCTACAATGAGCAGTTCTTC | CSVEVGTGGSYNEQFF
. | TRBJ2-3 | . | TRBV29-1 | TGCAGCGTTGAAGGGCAGCTAACAGATACGCAGTATTTT | CSVEGQLTDTQYF
TRBD2 | TRBJ2-3 | few | TRBV27 | TGTGCCAGCAGTCTCAGACTAGCGGCTCTTACAGATACGCAGTATTTT | CASSLRLAALTDTQYF
. | TRBJ1-4 | . | TRBV28 | TGTGCCAGCAGTGGTCGACAGTCACTTGGAAAACTGTTTTTT | CASSGRQSLGKLFF
. | TRBJ2-3 | . | TRBV2 | TGTGCCAGCAGTGAACTGCCAGGAGGAGATACGCAGTATTTT | CASSELPGGDTQYF
TRBD1 | TRBJ2-3 | many | TRBV27 | TGTGCCAGCAGCAACAGGGGGCCTGTGGATACGCAGTATTTT | CASSNRGPVDTQYF
. | TRBJ2-6 | few | TRBV28 | TGTGCCAGCAGTTTTCGGGGGATAGGGGCCAACGTCCTGACTTTC | CASSFRGIGANVLTF
TRBD1 | TRBJ2-3 | few | TRBV6-5 | TGTGCCAGCAGGCCGACAGGGACAGATACGCAGTATTTT | CASRPTGTDTQYF
TRBD2 | TRBJ2-1 | few | TRBV9 | TGTGCCAGCAGCGTAGACCCCGTAGCGGGAGGGCCGTCTGAGCAGTTCTTC | CASSVDPVAGGPSEQFF
TRBD1 | TRBJ1-2 | many | TRBV20-1 | TGCACTGCTGGGGACAGGATTAACTATGGCTACACCTTC | CTAGDRINYGYTF
. | TRBJ1-6 | . | TRBV3-1 | TGTGCCAGCAGCCAAGTCCAGGGTAATTCACCCCTCCACTTT | CASSQVQGNSPLHF
. | TRBJ1-1 | . | TRBV5-4 | TGTGCCACCGCCTTGGGGCTTGGCGGAGGAATGAACACTGAAGCTTTCTTT | CATALGLGGGMNTEAFF
. | TRBJ2-2 | many | TRBV12-3/TRBV12-4 | TGTGCCAGCAATCCAAAGGGTTCCGGGGGCCGCACCGGGGAGCTGTTTTTT | CASNPKGSGGRTGELFF
. | TRBJ2-2 | . | TRBV14 | TGTGCCAGCAGCCTCTGGACAGAGAACACCGGGGAGCTGTTTTTT | CASSLWTENTGELFF
TRBD1 | TRBJ1-5 | . | TRBV24-1 | TGTGCCACCAGTGACAATTCGGGACAGGGGGCCGGTCAGCCCCAGCATTTT | CATSDNSGQGAGQPQHF
. | TRBJ1-3 | . | TRBV29-1 | TGCAGCGTTAGGGCAGGCGGAAACACCATATATTTT | CSVRAGGNTIYF
. | TRBJ2-3 | many | TRBV7-6 | TGTGCCAGCAGCCTAGGGGGGACTAGCACAGATACGCAGTATTTT | CASSLGGTSTDTQYF
TRBD2 | TRBJ2-2 | many | TRBV23-1 | TGCGCCAGCAGTCCCCGGGACGGCCGAGCGGGACCGAACACCGGGGAGCTGTTTTTT | CASSPRDGRAGPNTGELFF
TRBD1 | TRBJ1-2 | few | TRBV18 | TGTGCCAGCTCACGTCCCCCGGGACAGGAGTCTGGCTACACCTTC | CASSRPPGQESGYTF
. | TRBJ2-1 | many | TRBV11-2 | TGTGCCAGCAGCCCAGCGGATGAGCAGTTCTTC | CASSPADEQFF
TRBD1 | TRBJ2-1 | many | TRBV12-3/TRBV12-4 | TGTGCCAGCCGGGACAGGGAGTACAATGAGCAGTTCTTC | CASRDREYNEQFF